A selection of T cell receptor beta chains follows, all from one sample in a study of blood T cell repertoires in COVID-19. The repertoire was sequenced with immunoSEQ multiplex PCR; TCRdb's copy has only in-frame clones and lacks some. The sample has tens of thousands of clones, roughly 84% seen once. The sequencing sample was made of peripheral blood. These receptors all come from a human donor in a cohort sampled during active COVID-19. The CDR3 runs from the conserved cysteine through the conserved F or W. D genes are given only for firm matches. A clone size is listed for some rows: how often the clone was seen (once, few, many), or a class if it is expanded.

D	V	J	size	DNA	CDR3
NA	TRBV27	TRBJ2-3	NA	TGTGCCAGCAGTTTGACAGGAGAGGGCACAGATACGCAGTATTTT	CASSLTGEGTDTQYF
NA	TRBV19	TRBJ1-1	few	TGTGCCAGTAGTCCCTACCCGGACAGTGAAGCTTTCTTT	CASSPYPDSEAFF
NA	TRBV28	TRBJ1-6	NA	TGTGCCAGCAGTTTTCTGACAGCCTATAGTTCACCCCTCCACTTT	CASSFLTAYSSPLHF
NA	TRBV5-4	TRBJ2-3	NA	TGTGCCAGCAGCTTCCCAGGCACAGATACGCAGTATTTT	CASSFPGTDTQYF
NA	TRBV7-9	TRBJ1-2	NA	TGTGCCAGCAGCCGCGATACAGGGATTTATGGCTACACCTTC	CASSRDTGIYGYTF
TRBD2	TRBV5-1	TRBJ2-3	NA	TGCGCCACGCGAGCGGGAGGGTCAGATACGCAGTATTTT	CATRAGGSDTQYF
TRBD1	TRBV28	TRBJ1-2	NA	TGTGTTATCCGGGACAGGGCACATCTTGGCTACACCTTC	CVIRDRAHLGYTF
NA	TRBV15	TRBJ2-7	NA	TGTGCCACCAGCAGAGTAGGACAGCCCTACGAGCAGTACTTC	CATSRVGQPYEQYF
TRBD2	TRBV6-2/TRBV6-3	TRBJ2-7	NA	TGTGCCAGCAGCCCTAGCGGGAGAGGGGATTTCTCCTACGAGCAGTACTTC	CASSPSGRGDFSYEQYF
TRBD1	TRBV27	TRBJ1-4	NA	TGTGCCAGCAGTTCACGACAGGGGAATGAAAAACTGTTTTTT	CASSSRQGNEKLFF
NA	TRBV2	TRBJ2-7	many	TGTGCCAGCAATCTGGAGGGCTACGAGCAGTACTTC	CASNLEGYEQYF
NA	TRBV3-1/TRBV3-2	TRBJ1-2	NA	TGTGCCAGCAGCCCTCGGGGGGTGGCAGGGAATGGCTACACCTTC	CASSPRGVAGNGYTF
NA	TRBV5-5	TRBJ2-1	NA	TGTGCCAGCAGCCCCGCGGGGTACAATGAGCAGTTCTTC	CASSPAGYNEQFF
TRBD1	TRBV5-5	TRBJ1-1	few	TGTGCCAGCAGCAGACAGGGACCCACTGAAGCTTTCTTT	CASSRQGPTEAFF
TRBD2	TRBV28	TRBJ2-5	NA	TGTGCCAGCAGTTCCCAGACTAGCGGGGGGACCCAGTACTTC	CASSSQTSGGTQYF
NA	TRBV5-4	TRBJ2-5	once	TGTGCCAGCAGTCCCGCGGTTGGGGGCCCCAGAGAGACCCAGTACTTC	CASSPAVGGPRETQYF
NA	TRBV5-1	TRBJ1-3	NA	TGCGCCAGCAGCTTGGAAGGGAGCTCTGGAAACACCATATATTTT	CASSLEGSSGNTIYF
TRBD1	TRBV6-5	TRBJ1-5	NA	TGTGCCAGCAGCCGGGACAGGGATCAGCCCCAGCATTTT	CASSRDRDQPQHF
NA	TRBV3-1/TRBV3-2	TRBJ1-1	NA	TGTGCCAGCAGCCACGGGAATACTGAAGCTTTCTTT	CASSHGNTEAFF
TRBD1	TRBV9	TRBJ2-7	NA	TGTGCCAGCAGCCCCGGACAGGGGGCCTACGAGCAGTACTTC	CASSPGQGAYEQYF
TRBD1	TRBV28	TRBJ2-7	few	TGTGCCAGCACCCCCCGGACAGGGCCCGCCGAGCAGTACTTC	CASTPRTGPAEQYF
NA	TRBV19	TRBJ1-4	NA	TGTGCCAGTAGTATTAAGACAGAAGTAAATGAAAAACTGTTTTTT	CASSIKTEVNEKLFF
NA	TRBV9	TRBJ2-7	NA	TGTGCCAGCAGCGTAGCGGCAGGGGTTTCCTACGAGCAGTACTTC	CASSVAAGVSYEQYF
TRBD2	TRBV7-9	TRBJ2-1	few	TGTGCCAGCAGCCCCGGGACTAGCGGGAGAGCGTGGAATGAGCAGTTCTTC	CASSPGTSGRAWNEQFF
TRBD1	TRBV5-1	TRBJ1-1	NA	TGCGCCAGCAGCTTCTTAATACAGGGGGCCTCTGAAGCTTTCTTT	CASSFLIQGASEAFF
NA	TRBV2	TRBJ2-7	NA	TGTGCCAGCCCACCCGCGGGACAGATTTTCTCCTACGAGCAGTACTTC	CASPPAGQIFSYEQYF
TRBD1	TRBV4-2	TRBJ2-7	NA	TGTGCCAGCAGCCAAGGTGGGACAGGGCTACGAGAGCAGTACTTC	CASSQGGTGLREQYF
NA	TRBV7-3	TRBJ1-2	NA	TGTGCCAGCAGCTTACAAGGCCAGGGAAACTATGGCTACACCTTC	CASSLQGQGNYGYTF
NA	TRBV24-1	TRBJ2-7	NA	TGTGCCACCAGTGACCCGCATCGGTACGAGCAGTACTTC	CATSDPHRYEQYF
NA	TRBV9	TRBJ1-5	NA	TGTGCCAGCAGCGTAGTCCCGGGGCAGCCCCAGCATTTT	CASSVVPGQPQHF
TRBD2	TRBV19	TRBJ2-7	NA	TGTGCCAGTAGTACGGCGGTGGGGGGGAGGTACGAGCAGTACTTC	CASSTAVGGRYEQYF
NA	TRBV3-1/TRBV3-2	TRBJ1-2	NA	TGTGCCAGCAGCCCGGCGGGGCAGCTGGGGAACTCGTATACCTTC	CASSPAGQLGNSYTF
NA	TRBV20-1	TRBJ2-6	NA	TGCAGTGCTAGTTTGCAGCGCTCTGGGGCCAACGTCCTGACTTTC	CSASLQRSGANVLTF
NA	TRBV9	TRBJ2-3	once	TGTGCCAGCAGCGTAGGTGCCCGGGCAGATACGCAGTATTTT	CASSVGARADTQYF
NA	TRBV5-1	TRBJ1-1	NA	TGCGCCAGCAGTCTTCCTACAGGGAGGAACACTGAAGCTTTCTTT	CASSLPTGRNTEAFF
TRBD1	TRBV7-6	TRBJ1-1	NA	TGTGCCAGCAGCCGTACAGGGGCGACTGAAGCTTTCTTT	CASSRTGATEAFF
TRBD2	TRBV3-1/TRBV3-2	TRBJ2-7	NA	TGTGCCAGCAGCCTCGAGCGGGGAAGGGTGCAGTACTTC	CASSLERGRVQYF
NA	TRBV2	TRBJ1-5	NA	TGTGCCAGCAGTGATACAGGCTTCAATCAGCCCCAGCATTTT	CASSDTGFNQPQHF
TRBD2	TRBV27	TRBJ2-1	once	TGTGCCAGCAGTTCCATCCGACCCGGGACTAGCGGCGGGGGTGAGCAGTTCTTC	CASSSIRPGTSGGGEQFF
TRBD1	TRBV18	TRBJ2-7	NA	TGTGCCAGCTCACGGACAGGGGGGGACGAGCAGTACTTC	CASSRTGGDEQYF
NA	TRBV19	TRBJ1-5	NA	TGTGCCAGTTCCCCGGGGGAGGTGAGCAATCAGCCCCAGCATTTT	CASSPGEVSNQPQHF
NA	TRBV18	TRBJ2-1	NA	TGTGCCAGCTCACCATCTAGTTATGAGCAGTTCTTC	CASSPSSYEQFF
NA	TRBV28	TRBJ2-7	NA	TGTGCCAGCAGTTTACTCGGCTCCTACGAGCAGTACTTC	CASSLLGSYEQYF
NA	TRBV5-1	TRBJ2-3	NA	TGCGCCAGCAGCCGGAGGCAGGGGACAGATACGCAGTATTTT	CASSRRQGTDTQYF
TRBD1	TRBV5-1	TRBJ1-1	NA	TGCGCCAGCAGGGGAGTGGACAGGGGGATCGCTGAAGCTTTCTTT	CASRGVDRGIAEAFF
NA	TRBV5-1	TRBJ2-7	NA	TGCGCCAGCAGCAATACCGGGACATCAACTTCCTACGAGCAGTACTTC	CASSNTGTSTSYEQYF
NA	TRBV5-1	TRBJ1-1	NA	TGCGCCAGCAGCTTGGTCGGGACTGGTATGAACACTGAAGCTTTCTTT	CASSLVGTGMNTEAFF
TRBD1	TRBV3-1/TRBV3-2	TRBJ2-2	NA	TGTGCCAGCAGCCAATGGGACAGGGACACCGGGGAGCTGTTTTTT	CASSQWDRDTGELFF
NA	TRBV5-4	TRBJ1-2	few	TGTGCCAGCAGTCCGCCCCGGGTCGGGTATGGCTACACCTTC	CASSPPRVGYGYTF
NA	TRBV3-1/TRBV3-2	TRBJ2-3	once	TGTGCCAGCAGCCAAGTCGGGACACCCATAACAGATACGCAGTATTTT	CASSQVGTPITDTQYF
TRBD2	TRBV7-8	TRBJ2-3	NA	TGTGCCAGCAGTTACGGACTAGCGAGAGATACGCAGTATTTT	CASSYGLARDTQYF
NA	TRBV6-4	TRBJ2-1	NA	TGTGCCAGCAGTGACACGCTATACAATGAGCAGTTCTTC	CASSDTLYNEQFF
TRBD1	TRBV6-1	TRBJ1-6	few	TGTGCCAGCAGTGAAGGGACAGGGAATAATTCACCCCTCCACTTT	CASSEGTGNNSPLHF
TRBD1	TRBV6-5	TRBJ2-1	few	TGTGCCAGCAGCAGGGGACAGGGGGTTGGTGAGCAGTTCTTC	CASSRGQGVGEQFF
NA	TRBV2	TRBJ1-2	NA	TGTGCCAGCAGTGGACAGTCTAACTATGGCTACACCTTC	CASSGQSNYGYTF
TRBD2	TRBV30	TRBJ2-3	once	TGTGCCTGGAGTGTAGGCGGGGGGCGATCTAGCACAGATACGCAGTATTTT	CAWSVGGGRSSTDTQYF
TRBD1	TRBV4-1	TRBJ2-5	NA	TGCGCCAGCAGCCAGGATCCGGGACAGGGAGAGACCCAGTACTTC	CASSQDPGQGETQYF